This T cell receptor (beta chain) comes out of a study of T cells in Graves' hyperthyroidism and ophthalmopathy. Study summary: Blood from the periphery was taken at initial diagnosis, before any treatment.

Study results and limitations: In simple terms, a model built on 13 V-J features told ophthalmopathy apart from stable hyperthyroidism.

There were TCR beta CDR3 regions amplified from RNA transcripts. A first-round RT-PCR of the TCR CDR3 used the HTBI primer set. Each CDR3 protein gets one entry after TCRdb re-called the multiplex PCR reads with MiXCR. Altogether around 360,000 distinct CDR3 sequences are present, around 15% being singletons, with the ten largest covering roughly 19%. V was clipped by 2 bases and J by 9 bases, with 17 bases between them. The CDR3 contains 15 residues. This clonotype was detected ten times or more. Its antigen is as yet unknown. PBMCs were derived from roughly 10 ml fresh peripheral blood. The chain couples TRBV12-3 or TRBV12-4 to TRBJ2-1; tentatively, D is TRBD2 (5 bases). Input material: blood. This receptor was taken from a woman aged 60-75 years with Graves' ophthalmopathy. The CDR3 is CASSLRRQVGSEQFF. The DNA of the CDR3 is TGTGCCAGCAGTTTACGCCGCCAGGTGGGGAGTGAGCAGTTCTTC.